The T cell receptor (beta chain) under discussion was sequenced for a study of CD8 T cells in ankylosing spondylitis. The study, taken as a whole, reports: One TCR beta motif, made up of several highly homologous variants, appeared characteristic of ankylosing spondylitis blood. Within matched ankylosing spondylitis synovial fluid, disease-linked clones were reportedly significantly enriched.

From the 5' RACE reads, TCRdb called clonotypes with MiXCR, one entry per CDR3 protein. The repertoire holds 700,000 to 1,000,000 distinct CDR3 sequences, with 12% as singletons. The CDR3 is made up of 14 amino acids. J was trimmed by 3 bases and V by 8 bases; bases with no gene match: 8. The germline V gene encodes CDR1 SQVTM and CDR2 ANQGSEA. Turning to this clonotype: What it recognizes is unknown.

The chain carries TRBV29-1 and TRBJ2-3, with 10 bases fitting TRBD2. Sequenced material: blood, either unsorted or a sorted T cell fraction (not recorded which). The clonotype was recovered from a male donor with ankylosing spondylitis. The CDR3 here is CSIIAGGLTDTQYF. CDR3 bases: TGCAGCATAATAGCGGGAGGACTGACAGATACGCAGTATTTT.